The present entry profiles one T cell receptor beta chain with its context. The antigen this receptor binds is unknown. The sample holds no much larger clone one base away, and base qualities are not on file. The sample originates from a study of T-cell memory formation after mild COVID-19 (dated by TCRdb to the early 2020s). Turning to the overall study: TCR sequence clusters from the two donors were largely donor specific. In a couple of donors, T-cell clones that expanded and contracted after mild COVID-19 were followed by sequencing TCRalpha and TCRbeta repertoires longitudinally. The cohort comprised two young, previously healthy adult volunteers, one female and one male.

Study-wide conclusions, independent of this receptor: Balanced CD4/CD8 phenotypes were observed for clones contracting from day 15 to 85, whereas a bias towards CD4+ was observed for a second wave of clones expanding from day 15 to 37. SARS-CoV-2 specificity of the second-wave clones peaking on day 37 was not confirmed. Contracting CD4+ clones were located mainly in the CM and EM memory subsets, whereas CD8+ clones were found to be enriched in EMRA. Some responding clones were detected in pre-infection memory, suggesting pre-existing cross-reactive memory T cells joined the SARS-CoV-2 response. Only two mild cases were covered by the study, and larger cohorts that include severe cases with pre-infection samples were considered necessary.

Sequencing used an Illumina NovaSeq 6000. TCRalpha and TCRbeta cDNA libraries were constructed by 5'RACE with constant-segment primers, with sample barcodes and unique molecular identifiers being introduced. Trizol reagent was used to extract RNA from every sample. Library amplification was performed in two PCR steps, and a second sample barcode and Illumina TruSeq adapters were introduced in the second step. Sequencing of the libraries was done on an Illumina NovaSeq, producing 2 x 150 bp paired-end reads. For the original study's pipeline: The reads were demultiplexed and collapsed into UMI-guided consensus sequences using migec v1.2.7. Using mixcr v2.1.11, UMI consensuses were aligned to TRA and TRB V and J templates and then assembled into clonotypes. A clonotype was counted as expanded or contracted only when both edgeR and NoisET called the clonotype significant, with the noise models trained on biological replicates. edgeR calls used a false discovery rate-adjusted p below 0.01 and a log2 fold-change threshold of 1. As an exploratory analysis of dynamics, max-normalized trajectories of the 1000 most abundant clonotypes were examined with PCA combined with hierarchical clustering. The CD4 or CD8 phenotype of responding clones was assigned using the separately sequenced CD4+ and CD8+ repertoires. TCRdb reran the public reads through fastp at Q25 and MiXCR, keeping productive beta chains. Rows merge per CDR3 protein into single entries with the most common DNA and genes. The V and J calls reflect TCRdb's pipeline rather than the authors' work. Recorded for this sample are about 340,000 distinct CDR3 sequences; approximately 12% of them occurred a single time. 20% to 25% of the sample belongs to the ten largest clones.

Ficoll-Paque density gradient centrifugation was used to isolate PBMCs. CDR1 is given as SQVTM and CDR2 as ANQGSEA, both from the germline V gene. The CDR3 goes from the cysteine to the phenylalanine over 13 residues. Only the CDR3 part of the read is kept: 39 bases, read in frame from the first base. V is shortened by 3 bases, J by 6 bases, and the region joining them spans 14 bases. The source is a man between 18 and 35 years old who had mild COVID-19 (a few samples of this study predate the infection). The sample titles of this study are shuffled in the database, so cell type and time point are left out; the donor was told from shared clones. Recombination joined TRBV29-1 with TRBJ1-1, with the D gene uncertain. Sequences were obtained from PBMCs or a T cell subset sorted from them (not recorded which). CDR3 protein: CSVERVGSPEAFF. The DNA sequence is as follows: TGCAGCGTTGAGAGGGTAGGGTCTCCTGAAGCTTTCTTT.